Presented here are 9 T cell receptor beta chains from one specimen sequenced in a study of cytomegalovirus exposure and HLA in healthy donors. This PCR relied on a set of 60 Vbeta primers and 13 Jbeta primers. The repertoire was sequenced with immunoSEQ multiplex PCR; TCRdb's copy has only in-frame clones and lacks some. Among about 130,000 clones listed, roughly 77% were seen once. Sample: PBMCs. Source of these receptors: a man aged 25-40 years in good health.

The chain carries TRBV7-9 and TRBJ1-4, with D maybe TRBD1 (6 bases). This CDR3 contains 17 residues. V lost 1 base, J lost 14 bases, and 26 bases lay in between. Germline V gene sequence: CDR1 SEHNR, CDR2 FQNEAQ (reference sequence). The CDR3 DNA follows: TGTGCCAGCAGCTTAGTTAGGGGGTCGGCCGGGGACGTTTGGCTGTTTTTT. Translated, it gives CASSLVRGSAGDVWLFF.

The chain couples TRBV28 to TRBJ1-4; 7 bases are shared with TRBD1. Germline V gene data show CDR1 as MDHEN and CDR2 as SYDVKM. V shed 5 bases, J shed 5 bases, and the junction held 8 bases outside the gene matches. This CDR3 is built from 15 residues. The DNA for the CDR3 is TGTGCCAGCAGTACAAAAGACAGGGAAAATGAAAAACTGTTTTTT. It translates to CASSTKDRENEKLFF.

This clone was detected once. V is TRBV27 and J is TRBJ2-1, with TRBD1 matching 11 bases. The germline V gene encodes CDR1 MNHEY and CDR2 SMNVEV (reference sequence). This CDR3 has 14 residues. Losses at the gene ends were 8 bases for V and 5 bases for J; bases not matched to a gene: 5. As DNA, the CDR3 is TGTGCCAGCGGACCGGGACAGGGGGACAATGAGCAGTTCTTC. Its translation: CASGPGQGDNEQFF.

V is TRBV28 and J is TRBJ2-7, with a tentative D call TRBD1 (6 bases). V lost 11 bases and J 1 base, leaving 15 bases between the germline ends. This CDR3 is built from 13 residues. Germline V gene lookup returns CDR1 MDHEN and CDR2 SYDVKM. The CDR3 here is CAVRSGTSYEQYF. As DNA, the CDR3 is TGTGCCGTGCGCTCCGGGACATCCTACGAGCAGTACTTC.

This clone was observed a handful of times. The J gene is TRBJ1-2, the V gene TRBV7-9, with D possibly TRBD1 on 5 matching bases. Between the trimmed V and J ends, which lost 1 base and 2 bases, there was a span of 11 bases. This CDR3 is 15 amino acids long. In germline, CDR1 is SEHNR, CDR2 FQNEAQ (reference sequence). The DNA for the CDR3 is TGTGCCAGCAGCTTAGGAATAGGGGCGAACTATGGCTACACCTTC. The encoded protein is CASSLGIGANYGYTF.

This chain links TRBV28 with TRBJ1-6; 8 positions match TRBD1. This CDR3 region has 16 residues. The trim removed 2 bases at V and 0 bases at J, leaving 0 bases unmatched. Germline V CDR1 and CDR2: MDHEN, SYDVKM. CDR3: CASSLDRGSYNSPLHF. DNA of the CDR3: TGTGCCAGCAGTTTAGACAGGGGCTCCTATAATTCACCCCTCCACTTT.

The chain recombines TRBV27 with TRBJ1-4; no clear D gene. Between the trimmed V and J ends, which lost 3 bases and 6 bases, there was a span of 14 bases. Germline assignment: CDR1 MNHEY and CDR2 SMNVEV (reference sequence). This CDR3 comprises 15 residues. CDR3 bases: TGTGCCAGCAGTTTTTTATACTCCCTGGATGAAAAACTGTTTTTT. This gives the protein CASSFLYSLDEKLFF.

The V call is TRBV11-3, the J call TRBJ2-7; 7 positions match TRBD2. The trim removed 1 base at V and 2 bases at J, leaving 5 bases unmatched. In germline, CDR1 is SGHNT, CDR2 YENEEA. The CDR3 loop spans 15 amino acids. CDR3 amino acids: CASSLVRGLAYEQYF. DNA for the CDR3: TGTGCCAGCAGCTTAGTGCGGGGGTTAGCCTACGAGCAGTACTTC.

The J gene is TRBJ2-4, the V gene TRBV14; the match to TRBD1 covers 9 bases. This CDR3 spans 16 amino acids. The germline gives CDR1 SGHDN, CDR2 FVKESK. The V and J ends lost 3 bases and 3 bases, in that order; junction bases with no gene match: 6. As DNA, the CDR3 is TGTGCCAGCAGCCAGGGGACAGGGATAGGCAAAAACATTCAGTACTTC. Protein sequence: CASSQGTGIGKNIQYF.